A selection of T cell receptor beta chains follows, all from one sample in a study of CD4 T cells in relation to SARS-CoV-2 and coronaviruses. What these receptors recognize is not known. Repertoires were generated with immunoSEQ multiplex PCR, while TCRdb's copy carries only in-frame clones and drops some. The sample comprises some 16,000 clones, about 80% of which are singletons, and 8% to 10% rests with the top ten. Sequenced material: CD4+ T cells from PBMCs, cultured in vitro. All receptors derive from a human donor in good health. Each CDR3 is given with its conserved first and last residue. A D gene is named only where the DNA matches it firmly. For some rows the clone size is stated as once, few or many, or as a class when expanded; others skip it.

clone_size d_call j_call v_call cdr3_nt cdr3_aa
NA NA TRBJ2-5 TRBV10-2 TGCGCCAGTACGGATCCTACGGACGGGGAGACCCAGTACTTC CASTDPTDGETQYF
NA NA TRBJ1-5 TRBV5-1 TGCGCCAGCAGCGAATCGGGGGCGGGCCAGCCCCAGCATTTT CASSESGAGQPQHF
NA NA TRBJ2-7 TRBV7-8 TGTGCCAGCAGCTTAATGCCTCCAGGGCCAGCGCAAACCTACGAGCAGTACTTC CASSLMPPGPAQTYEQYF
NA NA TRBJ2-3 TRBV7-3 TGTGCCAGCAGCTTAAATGCGCGGGATACGCAGTATTTT CASSLNARDTQYF
NA NA TRBJ1-1 TRBV30 TGTGCCTGGAGGTTGGGACCTAACACTGAAGCTTTCTTT CAWRLGPNTEAFF
NA NA TRBJ1-2 TRBV1 TGCACCAGCAGCCATCTCCTTTATGGCTACACCTTC CTSSHLLYGYTF
NA NA TRBJ1-2 TRBV28 TGTGCCAGCAGTTTATCGGGGGCAGATGGCTACACCTTC CASSLSGADGYTF
few NA TRBJ1-2 TRBV25-1 TGTGCCAGCAGTGAATCCCCCGGGGTATATGGCTACACCTTC CASSESPGVYGYTF
few TRBD2 TRBJ2-1 TRBV5-5 TGTGCCAGCAGACTAGCGGGAACAAGCTCCTACAATGAGCAGTTCTTC CASRLAGTSSYNEQFF
NA TRBD1 TRBJ1-4 TRBV28 TGTGCCAGCAGTTTGGCAGGGGGTGAAAAACTGTTTTTT CASSLAGGEKLFF
NA TRBD1 TRBJ2-7 TRBV28 TGTGCCAGCAGGAGGACAGGGGGATCGAGCGAGCAGTACTTC CASRRTGGSSEQYF
NA TRBD2 TRBJ2-5 TRBV19 TGTGCCAGTAGTATCGGACTAGGCTCCGAAGAGACCCAGTACTTC CASSIGLGSEETQYF
NA NA TRBJ2-7 TRBV11-2 TGTGCCAGCAGCTTACGGACAGATATTTACTTC CASSLRTDIYF
NA NA TRBJ1-2 TRBV29-1 TGCAGTACTTTCCCTCCCGGGGGAGGCTACACCTTC CSTFPPGGGYTF
medium-sized TRBD2 TRBJ2-1 TRBV20-1 TGCAGTGCTATAGCGGGTCCGCAGTTCTTC CSAIAGPQFF
NA TRBD2 TRBJ2-7 TRBV4-1 TGCGCCAGCAGCCAAGCCCCGGGACTAGCGGACTACGAGCAGTACTTC CASSQAPGLADYEQYF
NA NA TRBJ2-7 TRBV28 TGTGCCAGCACGGGGCAAGATCGGGGCGAGCAGTACTTC CASTGQDRGEQYF
NA TRBD2 TRBJ2-1 TRBV5-1 TGCGCCAGCAGCTCCCTAGCGGGAGACTACAATGAGCAGTTCTTC CASSSLAGDYNEQFF
large NA TRBJ1-1 TRBV7-9 TGTGCCAGCAGCCCCGCGTCGGGGACTGAAGCTTTCTTT CASSPASGTEAFF
NA NA TRBJ2-5 TRBV6-1 TGTGCCAGCAGTGAAAAACCCGGGGAGGCAGAGACCCAGTACTTC CASSEKPGEAETQYF
NA NA TRBJ1-5 TRBV10-1 TGCGCCAGCAGTGAGAACCCTTATCAGCCCCAGCATTTT CASSENPYQPQHF
NA NA TRBJ2-7 TRBV28 TGTGCCACCCGCCCCTCGGGGCCCTACGAGCAGTACTTC CATRPSGPYEQYF
NA NA TRBJ1-6 TRBV9 TGTGCCAGCAGCGCGGGACGGACCAATTCACCCCTCCACTTT CASSAGRTNSPLHF
NA NA TRBJ1-4 TRBV3-1/TRBV3-2 TGTGCCAGCAGCAAACTATCAAAATCAGGGAGCGCTAATGAAAAACTGTTTTTT CASSKLSKSGSANEKLFF
NA TRBD2 TRBJ2-5 TRBV28 TGTGCCAGCAGTTTGGGGCCTAGCGGGGAAGAGACCCAGTACTTC CASSLGPSGEETQYF
NA NA TRBJ1-2 TRBV3-1/TRBV3-2 TGTGCCAGCAGCCCCCTTAGGGTTGGGAAACCTAACTATGGCTACACCTTC CASSPLRVGKPNYGYTF
NA TRBD2 TRBJ2-7 TRBV18 TGTGCCAGCTCACCACTAGCGGGAGGCGAGCAGTACTTC CASSPLAGGEQYF
NA TRBD2 TRBJ2-1 TRBV27 TGTGCCAGCAAAAGGACTAGCGGCTCCTACAATGAGCAGTTCTTC CASKRTSGSYNEQFF
NA NA TRBJ1-5 TRBV30 TGTGCCTGGACGGCCACGGGGGGTCAGCCCCAGCATTTT CAWTATGGQPQHF
NA TRBD2 TRBJ2-7 TRBV6-4 TGTGCCAGCAGCCTGCGGGGGGATAGCACCTACGAGCAGTACTTC CASSLRGDSTYEQYF
NA TRBD1 TRBJ2-1 TRBV5-1 TGCGCCAGCACCCCGTTAAGGGACAGGGCCTCCGATGAGCAGTTCTTC CASTPLRDRASDEQFF
NA TRBD2 TRBJ2-5 TRBV5-1 TGCGCCAGCAAACTTAGCGGGAGGGAGACCCAGTACTTC CASKLSGRETQYF
once NA TRBJ2-5 TRBV18 TGTGCCAGCTCACCAAACCTCCAAGAGACCCAGTACTTC CASSPNLQETQYF
NA NA TRBJ2-3 TRBV24-1 TGTGCCACCAGTGATACTGACCCCCTTACGCAGTATTTT CATSDTDPLTQYF
NA NA TRBJ2-1 TRBV28 TGTGCCAGCAGTCAACTGACGACAGACTACAATGAGCAGTTCTTC CASSQLTTDYNEQFF
NA NA TRBJ2-7 TRBV5-1 TGCGCCAGCAGCTTGACAATCCCAGGGGCAAGAAACGAGCAGTACTTC CASSLTIPGARNEQYF
NA TRBD1 TRBJ1-1 TRBV6-1 TGTGCCAGCAGTGGGACACGACAGGGACGAATGAACACTGAAGCTTTCTTT CASSGTRQGRMNTEAFF
NA NA TRBJ1-1 TRBV2 TGTGCCAGCAGTGACTCGAACACTGAAGCTTTCTTT CASSDSNTEAFF
few TRBD1 TRBJ1-2 TRBV14 TGTGCCAGCAGCCGGACAGGGTTAGATGGCTACACCTTC CASSRTGLDGYTF
few TRBD2 TRBJ2-7 TRBV12-3/TRBV12-4 TGTGCCAGTATGACTAGCAGCTCCTACGAGCAGTACTTC CASMTSSSYEQYF
NA TRBD2 TRBJ2-7 TRBV7-3 TGTGCCAGCAGCCTAGCGGGAGGGCCCGAGCAGTACTTC CASSLAGGPEQYF
NA NA TRBJ1-1 TRBV3-1/TRBV3-2 TGTGCCAGCAGCGCCCGACTGAACACTGAAGCTTTCTTT CASSARLNTEAFF
NA NA TRBJ1-1 TRBV3-1/TRBV3-2 TGTGCCAGCAGCCAAGTCGCAAGTTTCACTGAAGCTTTCTTT CASSQVASFTEAFF